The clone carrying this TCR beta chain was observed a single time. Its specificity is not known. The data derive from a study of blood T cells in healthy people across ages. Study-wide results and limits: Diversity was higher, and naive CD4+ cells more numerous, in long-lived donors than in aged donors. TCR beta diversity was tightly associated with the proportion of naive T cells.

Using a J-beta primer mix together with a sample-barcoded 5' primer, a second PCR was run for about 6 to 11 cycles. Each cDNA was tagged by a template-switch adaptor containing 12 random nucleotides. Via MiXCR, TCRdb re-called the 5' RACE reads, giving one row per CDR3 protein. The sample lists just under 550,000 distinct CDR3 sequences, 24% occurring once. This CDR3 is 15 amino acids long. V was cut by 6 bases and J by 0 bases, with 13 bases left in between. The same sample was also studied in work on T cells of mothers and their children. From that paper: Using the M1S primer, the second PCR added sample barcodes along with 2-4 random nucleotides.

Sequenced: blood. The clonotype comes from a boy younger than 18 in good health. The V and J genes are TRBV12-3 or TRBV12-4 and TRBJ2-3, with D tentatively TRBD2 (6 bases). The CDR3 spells CASSSGERSTDTQYF. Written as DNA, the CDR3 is TGTGCCAGCAGCTCGGGGGAACGCAGCACAGATACGCAGTATTTT.